Listed below are T cell receptor beta chains from one sample, sequenced in a study of T cells in Graves' hyperthyroidism and ophthalmopathy. TCRdb independently ran MiXCR on the multiplex PCR reads; one entry per CDR3 protein. Of approximately 590,000 distinct CDR3 sequences listed, roughly 14% were seen once; the top ten hold around 6.6%. The specimen was blood. These TCRs come from a woman under 40 with Graves' hyperthyroidism. Each CDR3 is given with its conserved first and last residue. Fields, in order: clone size, J gene, CDR3 length, V gene, D gene, CDR3 DNA, CDR3 protein. A D gene is named only where the DNA matches it firmly. Part of the rows lack a size; the others show once, few, many or a class for expanded clones.

>many|TRBJ2-3|14|TRBV20-1|TRBD2
TGCAGTGCTGCGGGGACTAGCGTAACAGATACGCAGTATTTT
CSAAGTSVTDTQYF
>many|TRBJ2-3|14|TRBV15|NA
TGTGCCACCAGCAGATCTCGAGACACAGATACGCAGTATTTT
CATSRSRDTDTQYF
>few|TRBJ2-2|16|TRBV7-3|TRBD2
TGTGCCAGCAGCTCCATAGCGGGAGGTCACACCGGGGAGCTGTTTTTT
CASSSIAGGHTGELFF
>few|TRBJ2-2|15|TRBV12-3/TRBV12-4|NA
TGTGCCAGCAGCCCTAACCCGGGCGGCCCCGGGGAGCTGTTTTTT
CASSPNPGGPGELFF
>NA|TRBJ2-7|15|TRBV5-5|NA
TGTGCCAGCAGCTTCAGGGCCGCCTCCGGCTACGAGCAGTACTTC
CASSFRAASGYEQYF
>many|TRBJ2-1|15|TRBV5-1|TRBD2
TGCGCCAGCAGCTTCGGTCTAGCGGGTTTCGATGAGCAGTTCTTC
CASSFGLAGFDEQFF
>many|TRBJ1-1|18|TRBV20-1|TRBD1
TGCAGTGCTATTTCTCCTGGGACAGGGGGCGCAGGGAACACTGAAGCTTTCTTT
CSAISPGTGGAGNTEAFF
>NA|TRBJ1-4|17|TRBV27|NA
TGTGCCAGCAGACCCCGGGGCAGTGGATCAAACAATGAAAAACTGTTTTTT
CASRPRGSGSNNEKLFF
>few|TRBJ1-1|13|TRBV29-1|NA
TGCAGCGCGACAATACAGGAGGGGACTGAAGCTTTCTTT
CSATIQEGTEAFF
>few|TRBJ1-2|15|TRBV29-1|NA
TGCAGCGTTGACCCCAGCGACGGTAATAACTATGGCTACACCTTC
CSVDPSDGNNYGYTF
>NA|TRBJ2-7|15|TRBV9|TRBD2
TGTGCCAGCAGCGTCGAACTAGCGCCTACCTACGAGCAGTACTTC
CASSVELAPTYEQYF
>NA|TRBJ1-2|14|TRBV28|TRBD1
TGTGCCAGCAACTCGAGGACAGGGGTCTATGGCTACACCTTC
CASNSRTGVYGYTF
>many|TRBJ2-7|12|TRBV7-2|NA
TGTGCCAGCAGCTCCACTAGGTCTGAGCAGTACTTC
CASSSTRSEQYF
>many|TRBJ2-7|13|TRBV20-1|TRBD2
TGCAGTGCTAGAAGGACTAGCGGTTACGAGCAGTACTTC
CSARRTSGYEQYF
>many|TRBJ2-3|13|TRBV6-6|NA
TGTGCCAGCAGTTACTTAGTCACAGATACGCAGTATTTT
CASSYLVTDTQYF
>many|TRBJ1-6|15|TRBV28|TRBD1
TGTGCCAGCAGTCGACAGGGTCCTCTAGGGTCACCCCTCCACTTT
CASSRQGPLGSPLHF
>NA|TRBJ1-1|13|TRBV9|NA
TGTGCCAGCAGCCCCCAGAGCATCACTGAAGCTTTCTTT
CASSPQSITEAFF
>many|TRBJ2-2|16|TRBV11-3|TRBD1
TGTGCCAGCAGCTCCAGCTTGACAGGGTACACCGGGGAGCTGTTTTTT
CASSSSLTGYTGELFF
>few|TRBJ1-3|14|TRBV20-1|NA
TGCAGTGCTAGTAGGGGCCAGGAGGGAAACACCATATATTTT
CSASRGQEGNTIYF
>many|TRBJ2-7|13|TRBV7-9|NA
TGTGCCAGCAGCTTCGGCCTGGGCTACGAGCAGTACTTC
CASSFGLGYEQYF
>NA|TRBJ2-2|11|TRBV20-1|NA
TGCAGTGCTAAGGTGGCCGGGGAGCTGTTTTTT
CSAKVAGELFF
>NA|TRBJ2-3|14|TRBV6-2/TRBV6-3|NA
TGTGCCAGCAGTTACTCGTTTGTCGCAGATACGCAGTATTTT
CASSYSFVADTQYF
>NA|TRBJ2-7|15|TRBV7-9|TRBD1
TGTGCCAGCAGCCTCAGCCGGACAGGTTCCTACGAGCAGTACTTC
CASSLSRTGSYEQYF
>few|TRBJ2-1|15|TRBV19|NA
TGTGCCAGTAGTATCGGTAGGGGGAATCGGAATGAGCAGTTCTTC
CASSIGRGNRNEQFF
>many|TRBJ2-1|15|TRBV12-3/TRBV12-4|TRBD2
TGTGCCAGCAACCTCCGCGGACTAGCGGGAAATGAGCAGTTCTTC
CASNLRGLAGNEQFF
>many|TRBJ2-3|16|TRBV7-2|TRBD2
TGTGCCAGCAGCTTCACCGGGACTAGAGGCACAGATACGCAGTATTTT
CASSFTGTRGTDTQYF
>few|TRBJ1-6|15|TRBV9|NA
TGTGCCAGCAGCGGTGGCAGCTCCTATAATTCACCCCTCCACTTT
CASSGGSSYNSPLHF
>NA|TRBJ2-1|21|TRBV24-1|TRBD2
TGTGCCACCAGTGATTTGTTTCTTTTGGCCCTGCGGGAGCCTACCTACAATGAGCAGTTCTTC
CATSDLFLLALREPTYNEQFF
>NA|TRBJ2-3|12|TRBV5-1|NA
TGCGCCAACAGTTGGTCAACGGATACGCAGTATTTT
CANSWSTDTQYF
>few|TRBJ2-5|13|TRBV6-2/TRBV6-3|TRBD2
TGTGCCAGCAGTTACTTAGCTAGCGGGGCCCAGTACTTC
CASSYLASGAQYF
>many|TRBJ2-1|15|TRBV20-1|TRBD2
TGCAGTGCTAGTGAATGGACTAGCGACTACAATGAGCAGTTCTTC
CSASEWTSDYNEQFF
>many|TRBJ2-3|18|TRBV7-3|TRBD1
TGTGCCAGCAGCTTAGTATCAGGGACAGGGCCTAGCACAGATACGCAGTATTTT
CASSLVSGTGPSTDTQYF
>few|TRBJ1-2|15|TRBV19|NA
TGTGCCAGTAGTATATCAGGGAGCGGTCTCTACGGCTACACCTTC
CASSISGSGLYGYTF
>many|TRBJ2-1|17|TRBV5-5|TRBD2
TGTGCCAGCAGCTTGCGACTAGCGGGAGTAGCAGACAATGAGCAGTTCTTC
CASSLRLAGVADNEQFF
>many|TRBJ1-1|15|TRBV7-8|NA
TGTGCCAGCAGCTTAGGTCCGAGGGTGTACACTGAAGCTTTCTTT
CASSLGPRVYTEAFF
>many|TRBJ2-7|15|TRBV6-5|NA
TGTGCCAGCAGTTACGCGGATACAGGCGACTACGAGCAGTACTTC
CASSYADTGDYEQYF
>few|TRBJ2-3|15|TRBV7-2|NA
TGTGCCAGCAGCTTAGGCCGGACTCACACAGATACGCAGTATTTT
CASSLGRTHTDTQYF
>many|TRBJ1-1|15|TRBV18|TRBD1
TGTGCCAGCTCACCACCCCAGGGGGCTGACACTGAAGCTTTCTTT
CASSPPQGADTEAFF
>many|TRBJ1-1|14|TRBV2|NA
TGTGCCAGCAGTGAAGCGCTTCTGGGGCTGAAACCTTTCTTT
CASSEALLGLKPFF
>few|TRBJ2-7|18|TRBV30|TRBD2
TGTGCCTGGAGTGTACGTTGGCTAGCGGGATCCTTTTCCTACGAGCAGTACTTC
CAWSVRWLAGSFSYEQYF
>many|TRBJ2-7|14|TRBV3-1|NA
TGTGCCAGCAGCCCCTCAGGGATTCCCTACGAGCAGTACTTC
CASSPSGIPYEQYF
>many|TRBJ2-3|16|TRBV24-1|TRBD2
TGTGCCACCAGTGGCGGACTAGCGGGAGGCGCAGATACGCAGTATTTT
CATSGGLAGGADTQYF
>many|TRBJ2-7|12|TRBV2|NA
TGTGCCAGCAGGGACAGAACCTACGAGCAGTACTTC
CASRDRTYEQYF
>NA|TRBJ1-3|14|TRBV7-2|NA
TGTGCCAGCAGCTTAGGGGGGTCGGATCCCACCATATATTTT
CASSLGGSDPTIYF
>many|TRBJ2-3|16|TRBV7-9|NA
TGTGCCAGCAGCTCTCTTCGCGGAGCTAGCACAGATACGCAGTATTTT
CASSSLRGASTDTQYF
>few|TRBJ1-3|12|TRBV29-1|NA
TGCAGCGTGCCTGGGCCCGGAAACACCATATATTTT
CSVPGPGNTIYF
>NA|TRBJ2-2|16|TRBV9|NA
TGTGCCAGCAGGTCACTGATGGCGGAGGACACCGGGGAGCTGTTTTTT
CASRSLMAEDTGELFF
>many|TRBJ1-6|15|TRBV7-2|NA
TGTGCCAGCAGCTTAGTAGCTGGGTCACATTCACCCCTCCACTTT
CASSLVAGSHSPLHF
>few|TRBJ2-5|17|TRBV14|TRBD1
TGTGCCAGCAGCCAAGAACGGACAGGGTTGGTGGGAGAGACCCAGTACTTC
CASSQERTGLVGETQYF
>many|TRBJ1-5|13|TRBV29-1|TRBD1
TGCAGCGTTTTAGGACAGGCGGGTCAGCCCCAGCATTTT
CSVLGQAGQPQHF